Listed below are T cell receptor beta chains from one sample, sequenced in a study of blood T cell repertoires in COVID-19. The data were produced by immunoSEQ multiplex PCR, yet TCRdb's version contains in-frame clones alone and is incomplete. The table includes about 390,000 clones, 70% to 90% detected once. Sample: peripheral blood. Receptors were obtained from an older woman with COVID-19, enrolled during active disease. Both conserved end residues are part of each CDR3. Fields, in order: CDR3 protein, CDR3 DNA, V gene, D gene, clone size, J gene. The D gene is left open where the match is weak. Clone size is not always given. Where it is, it says once, few, many or a class for expanded clones.

CDR3: CASSEALQASNQPQHF
DNA: TGTGCCAGCAGTGAAGCGCTACAGGCTTCCAATCAGCCCCAGCATTTT
V: TRBV6-1
D: .
size: .
J: TRBJ1-5

CDR3: CASSLELAGGSYEQYF
DNA: TGCGCCAGCAGCTTGGAGCTAGCGGGGGGATCCTACGAGCAGTACTTC
V: TRBV5-1
D: TRBD2
size: .
J: TRBJ2-7

CDR3: CSASRAYEQYF
DNA: TGCAGTGCTAGTCGCGCCTACGAGCAGTACTTC
V: TRBV20-1
D: .
size: .
J: TRBJ2-7

CDR3: CASSLDSGLDAAFF
DNA: TGTGCCAGCAGCTTAGACTCCGGTCTAGACGCAGCTTTCTTT
V: TRBV11-2
D: .
size: .
J: TRBJ1-1

CDR3: CASSRRDGNTIYF
DNA: TGTGCCAGTAGTAGGAGGGACGGAAACACCATATATTTT
V: TRBV19
D: .
size: .
J: TRBJ1-3

CDR3: CASSLIYGTYEQYF
DNA: TGTGCCAGCAGCTTGATCTACGGGACCTACGAGCAGTACTTC
V: TRBV5-5
D: .
size: .
J: TRBJ2-7

CDR3: CASSSHGGGETQYF
DNA: TGTGCCAGCAGCTCCCACGGGGGGGGAGAGACCCAGTACTTC
V: TRBV7-2
D: TRBD2
size: .
J: TRBJ2-5

CDR3: CATSRAHAGYGYGYTF
DNA: TGTGCCACCAGCAGAGCCCATGCGGGGTATGGCTATGGCTACACCTTC
V: TRBV15
D: .
size: .
J: TRBJ1-2

CDR3: CASRSGQPPYEQYF
DNA: TGCGCCAGCAGGAGTGGACAGCCGCCCTACGAGCAGTACTTC
V: TRBV10-1
D: .
size: .
J: TRBJ2-7

CDR3: CASSFAGTHNEQFF
DNA: TGTGCCAGCAGTTTTGCAGGCACACACAATGAGCAGTTCTTC
V: TRBV28
D: .
size: once
J: TRBJ2-1

CDR3: CASSRVRDPYNEQFF
DNA: TGTGCCAGCAGCCGTGTGCGGGACCCCTACAATGAGCAGTTCTTC
V: TRBV7-3
D: .
size: .
J: TRBJ2-1

CDR3: CATMELYSNQPQHF
DNA: TGTGCCACCATGGAGCTATATAGCAATCAGCCCCAGCATTTT
V: TRBV15
D: .
size: .
J: TRBJ1-5

CDR3: CACFSPQRHGYTF
DNA: TGTGCCTGTTTTTCCCCACAACGTCACGGCTACACCTTC
V: TRBV30
D: .
size: .
J: TRBJ1-2

CDR3: CASSSPTGVRGGYTF
DNA: TGTGCCAGCAGTTCCCCGACAGGGGTTCGGGGTGGCTACACCTTC
V: TRBV6-5
D: TRBD1
size: .
J: TRBJ1-2

CDR3: CASSLEATGANGYTF
DNA: TGCGCCAGCAGCTTGGAAGCGACAGGGGCGAACGGCTACACCTTC
V: TRBV5-1
D: TRBD1
size: .
J: TRBJ1-2

CDR3: CASSHGTGNTEAFF
DNA: TGTGCCAGCAGCCACGGGACTGGGAACACTGAAGCTTTCTTT
V: TRBV5-6
D: .
size: .
J: TRBJ1-1

CDR3: CASSKGAATEAFF
DNA: TGTGCCAGTAGTAAGGGAGCGGCCACTGAAGCTTTCTTT
V: TRBV19
D: .
size: .
J: TRBJ1-1

CDR3: CASSLHQGANYGYTF
DNA: TGTGCCAGCAGCTTACACCAGGGGGCTAACTATGGCTACACCTTC
V: TRBV7-6
D: TRBD1
size: .
J: TRBJ1-2

CDR3: CASRTSGAPNTGELFF
DNA: TGCGCCAGCAGAACCAGCGGGGCGCCGAACACCGGGGAGCTGTTTTTT
V: TRBV5-1
D: TRBD2
size: .
J: TRBJ2-2

CDR3: CASSRDRARYNEQFF
DNA: TGTGCCAGCAGCCGAGACAGGGCCAGGTACAATGAGCAGTTCTTC
V: TRBV7-7
D: TRBD1
size: .
J: TRBJ2-1

CDR3: CASSKTGENTEAFF
DNA: TGCGCCAGCAGCAAGACAGGGGAGAACACTGAAGCTTTCTTT
V: TRBV5-1
D: TRBD1
size: .
J: TRBJ1-1

CDR3: CASSVTQGAVVYGYTF
DNA: TGTGCCAGTAGTGTCACACAGGGGGCCGTAGTCTATGGCTACACCTTC
V: TRBV19
D: TRBD1
size: .
J: TRBJ1-2

CDR3: CASSIGGAQETQYF
DNA: TGTGCCAGTAGTATAGGCGGGGCCCAAGAGACCCAGTACTTC
V: TRBV19
D: .
size: .
J: TRBJ2-5

CDR3: CASSPYAGESRDEQYF
DNA: TGCGCCAGCAGCCCGTACGCTGGGGAGAGTAGGGACGAGCAGTACTTC
V: TRBV5-1
D: .
size: .
J: TRBJ2-7

CDR3: CASSQSEAGELFF
DNA: TGTGCCAGCAGCCAATCAGAAGCCGGGGAGCTGTTTTTT
V: TRBV3-1/TRBV3-2
D: .
size: few
J: TRBJ2-2

CDR3: CASSYSGQGTDTQYF
DNA: TGTGCCAGCAGTTACTCAGGACAGGGTACAGATACGCAGTATTTT
V: TRBV6-6
D: TRBD1
size: few
J: TRBJ2-3

CDR3: CASRRQGGLNTEAFF
DNA: TGTGCCAGCAGAAGACAGGGGGGGCTGAACACTGAAGCTTTCTTT
V: TRBV6-5
D: TRBD1
size: once
J: TRBJ1-1

CDR3: CASRGQGDTGELFF
DNA: TGTGCCAGCCGGGGACAGGGAGATACCGGGGAGCTGTTTTTT
V: TRBV9
D: TRBD1
size: .
J: TRBJ2-2

CDR3: CASSLKRTGEGYTF
DNA: TGTGCCAGCAGCTTAAAAAGGACAGGGGAGGGCTACACCTTC
V: TRBV7-3
D: TRBD1
size: .
J: TRBJ1-2

CDR3: CASSDWPRNEQFF
DNA: TGTGCCAGCAGTGACTGGCCGCGGAATGAGCAGTTCTTC
V: TRBV6-4
D: .
size: few
J: TRBJ2-1

CDR3: CASSPGQDGKLFF
DNA: TGCGCCAGCAGCCCCGGACAGGATGGAAAACTGTTTTTT
V: TRBV4-1
D: TRBD1
size: .
J: TRBJ1-4

CDR3: CASSVPGQWDYEQYF
DNA: TGTGCCAGCAGCGTACCGGGACAGTGGGATTACGAGCAGTACTTC
V: TRBV2
D: TRBD1
size: .
J: TRBJ2-7

CDR3: CASSHGQEETQYF
DNA: TGTGCCAGCTCCCACGGACAGGAAGAGACCCAGTACTTC
V: TRBV18
D: TRBD1
size: once
J: TRBJ2-5

CDR3: CASSSLGQATTDTQYF
DNA: TGCGCCAGCAGCTCGTTGGGACAGGCCACCACAGATACGCAGTATTTT
V: TRBV5-1
D: TRBD1
size: .
J: TRBJ2-3

CDR3: CASSEAGGAFF
DNA: TGTGCCAGCAGTGAAGCGGGCGGGGCTTTCTTT
V: TRBV2
D: .
size: once
J: TRBJ1-1

CDR3: CASRDRVEAFF
DNA: TGTGCCAGTAGAGACAGGGTTGAAGCTTTCTTT
V: TRBV19
D: TRBD1
size: once
J: TRBJ1-1

CDR3: CASSQDLIGASGANVLTF
DNA: TGTGCCAGCAGCCAAGATTTGATAGGAGCCTCTGGGGCCAACGTCCTGACTTTC
V: TRBV3-1/TRBV3-2
D: .
size: .
J: TRBJ2-6

CDR3: CASSYSYYTEAFF
DNA: TGTGCCAGCAGTTACTCTTATTACACTGAAGCTTTCTTT
V: TRBV6-5
D: .
size: few
J: TRBJ1-1

CDR3: CASTLTGGVDAQHF
DNA: TGTGCCAGCACCTTAACAGGGGGCGTGGATGCCCAGCATTTT
V: TRBV6-6
D: TRBD1
size: .
J: TRBJ1-5

CDR3: CASSGTGAGNTIYF
DNA: TGTGCCAGCAGTGGAACAGGGGCCGGAAACACCATATATTTT
V: TRBV2
D: TRBD1
size: .
J: TRBJ1-3

CDR3: CASSQDGHPNQPQHF
DNA: TGTGCCAGCAGCCAAGATGGGCATCCAAATCAGCCCCAGCATTTT
V: TRBV3-1/TRBV3-2
D: .
size: .
J: TRBJ1-5

CDR3: CASSLGGSTDTQYF
DNA: TGCGCCAGCAGCTTGGGAGGGAGCACAGATACGCAGTATTTT
V: TRBV5-1
D: .
size: .
J: TRBJ2-3

CDR3: CASRETGGNTIYF
DNA: TGCGCCAGCAGGGAAACGGGGGGAAACACCATATATTTT
V: TRBV5-1
D: .
size: .
J: TRBJ1-3

CDR3: CASSPFRDRGPNGGYTF
DNA: TGTGCCAGCTCACCATTCCGGGACAGGGGGCCCAACGGGGGCTACACCTTC
V: TRBV18
D: TRBD1
size: many
J: TRBJ1-2

CDR3: CASSHSLAGNHEQFF
DNA: TGTGCCAGCAGCCACAGCCTAGCCGGCAACCATGAGCAGTTCTTC
V: TRBV14
D: .
size: .
J: TRBJ2-1

CDR3: CASVYSGANVLTF
DNA: TGTGCCTCTGTCTACTCTGGGGCCAACGTCCTGACTTTC
V: TRBV30
D: .
size: once
J: TRBJ2-6

CDR3: CASSSLGTGAAETQYF
DNA: TGTGCCAGCAGTTCCCTAGGGACAGGGGCCGCAGAGACCCAGTACTTC
V: TRBV6-5
D: TRBD1
size: once
J: TRBJ2-5

CDR3: CARADRGADTQYF
DNA: TGTGCCAGGGCGGACAGGGGTGCAGATACGCAGTATTTT
V: TRBV21-1
D: .
size: .
J: TRBJ2-3

CDR3: CASSHGGYGYTF
DNA: TGTGCCAGCTCTCACGGGGGTTATGGCTACACCTTC
V: TRBV3-1/TRBV3-2
D: .
size: once
J: TRBJ1-2

CDR3: CASSIQGGFTEAFF
DNA: TGTGCCAGTAGTATTCAGGGAGGATTTACTGAAGCTTTCTTT
V: TRBV19
D: .
size: .
J: TRBJ1-1

CDR3: CASSSGTSGYNEQFF
DNA: TGCGCCAGCAGCTCTGGGACTAGCGGATACAATGAGCAGTTCTTC
V: TRBV5-1
D: TRBD2
size: .
J: TRBJ2-1

CDR3: CASSPGQGTTGELFF
DNA: TGTGCCAGCAGCCCCGGACAGGGGACCACCGGGGAGCTGTTTTTT
V: TRBV7-6
D: TRBD1
size: once
J: TRBJ2-2

CDR3: CAIARTEMVWSF
DNA: TGTGCCATCGCTCGAACGGAGATGGTTTGGTCCTTC
V: TRBV10-3
D: .
size: .
J: TRBJ1-2

CDR3: CATSGGSGGYTSTDTQYF
DNA: TGTGCCACCAGTGGGGGTAGCGGGGGGTACACTAGCACAGATACGCAGTATTTT
V: TRBV24-1
D: TRBD2
size: once
J: TRBJ2-3

CDR3: CASSPDRSPTNEKLFF
DNA: TGTGCCAGCAGTCCAGACAGGTCGCCAACTAATGAAAAACTGTTTTTT
V: TRBV27
D: .
size: .
J: TRBJ1-4

CDR3: CASTELAGETGELFF
DNA: TGTGCCAGCACGGAACTAGCGGGGGAAACCGGGGAGCTGTTTTTT
V: TRBV7-6
D: TRBD2
size: few
J: TRBJ2-2

CDR3: CASKTSGTYEQYF
DNA: TGTGCCAGTAAAACTAGCGGGACGTACGAGCAGTACTTC
V: TRBV28
D: TRBD2
size: .
J: TRBJ2-7